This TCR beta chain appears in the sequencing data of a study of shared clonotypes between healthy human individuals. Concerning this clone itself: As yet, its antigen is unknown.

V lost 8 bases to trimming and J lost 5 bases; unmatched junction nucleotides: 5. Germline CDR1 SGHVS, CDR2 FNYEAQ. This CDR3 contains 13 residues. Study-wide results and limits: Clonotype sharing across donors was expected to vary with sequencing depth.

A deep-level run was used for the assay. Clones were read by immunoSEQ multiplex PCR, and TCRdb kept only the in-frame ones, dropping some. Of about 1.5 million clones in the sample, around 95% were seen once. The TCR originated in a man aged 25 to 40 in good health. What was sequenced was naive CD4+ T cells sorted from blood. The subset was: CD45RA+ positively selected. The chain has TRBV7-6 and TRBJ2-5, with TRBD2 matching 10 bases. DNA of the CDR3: TGTGCCAGCCTAGCGGGAGTAAGTGAGACCCAGTACTTC. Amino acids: CASLAGVSETQYF.